Each of the 7 T cell receptor beta chains below was sequenced from the same sample in a study of post-analysis software for immune sequencing data. These receptors lack a known antigen. Study-wide results and caveats: Patients showed TRBV5-6, TRBV5-1 and TRBV20-1 among roughly 5 TRBV segments more frequent than in controls.

Each TCR beta cDNA library carried unique molecular identifiers. TCRdb recomputed calls from the PCR reads with MiXCR, one row per CDR3 protein. The profile shows about 380,000 distinct CDR3 sequences, less than 35% of them singletons. Sequenced sample: blood. Receptors were obtained from a girl aged 10 to 17 with multiple sclerosis.

This chain links TRBV28 with TRBJ2-4; weak D call: TRBD1 (6 bases). This CDR3 has 14 residues. Germline lookup yields CDR1 MDHEN and CDR2 SYDVKM. V was trimmed by 7 bases and J by 2 bases, leaving 12 bases between them. The CDR3 here is CASNPDSPKNIQYF. The CDR3 nucleotides read TGTGCCAGCAATCCGGACAGTCCCAAAAACATTCAGTACTTC. The variable domain in full, with the rest retrieved from reference TRBV28 and TRBJ2-4, is DVKVTQSSRYLVKRTGEKVFLECVQDMDHENMFWYRQDPGLGLRLIYFSYDVKMKEKGDIPEGYSVSREKKERFSLILESASTNQTSMYLCASNPDSPKNIQYFGAGTRLSVL.

V and J are TRBV7-2 and TRBJ2-3; D is perhaps TRBD2 (5 bases). The germline V gene encodes CDR1 SGHTA and CDR2 FQGNSA. V was trimmed by 8 bases and J by 4 bases, leaving 13 bases between them. CDR3 length: 13 amino acids. The CDR3 nucleotides read TGTGCCAGCCGGGCAGCGGTGCCAGATACGCAGTATTTT. Translation gives CASRAAVPDTQYF. Based on the CDR3 plus reference TRBV7-2 and TRBJ2-3, the full variable domain is GAGVSQSPSNKVTEKGKDVELRCDPISGHTALYWYRQSLGQGLEFLIYFQGNSAPDKSGLPSDRFSAERTGGSVSTLTIQRTQQEDSAVYLCASRAAVPDTQYFGPGTRLTVL.

This chain links TRBV5-1 with TRBJ2-5; the D call may be TRBD1 or TRBD2 (6 bases each). CDR3 length equals 13 residues. V was pared by 4 bases and J by 5 bases, with 12 bases between. Germline CDR1 is SGHRS and CDR2 is YFSETQ. The CDR3: CASSPGAGETQYF. The CDR3 DNA follows: TGCGCCAGCAGCCCAGGGGCGGGGGAGACCCAGTACTTC.

This clonotype was counted a few times. The CDR3 here is CASSVGWGTRETQYF. The DNA for the CDR3 is TGTGCCAGCAGCGTAGGCTGGGGCACCCGAGAGACCCAGTACTTC. V gene TRBV9 combines with J gene TRBJ2-5; tentative D call: TRBD1 (5 bases). The V end lost 0 bases, the J end lost 4 bases, and 13 bases lay between the germline ends. The CDR3 has 15 residues. CDR1 is SGDLS and CDR2 is YYNGEE in the germline V gene.

The sample holds a few counts of this clonotype. V and J are TRBV5-1 and TRBJ2-7; TRBD2 aligns across 7 bases. The CDR3 contains 18 residues. V shed 1 base and J 3 bases; nucleotides not matched to a gene: 16. Germline V gives CDR1 SGHRS, CDR2 YFSETQ. CDR3 sequence reads: CASSLTSRAGYTVYEQYF. The DNA for the CDR3 is TGCGCCAGCAGCTTGACTAGCCGAGCGGGGTACACTGTCTACGAGCAGTACTTC.

The gene calls are TRBV27 and TRBJ2-5; weak D call: TRBD2 (6 bases). Germline assignment: CDR1 MNHEY and CDR2 SMNVEV (reference sequence). Trimming took off 4 bases at V and 2 bases at J, with 14 bases between the two ends. The CDR3 contains 15 residues. The CDR3 nucleotides read TGTGCCAGCAGTTCGTCTAGCGAGCCTCAAGAGACCCAGTACTTC. Protein: CASSSSSEPQETQYF.

This clonotype has more than one count but fewer than ten. The J gene is TRBJ2-7, the V gene TRBV7-3, with a weak D call TRBD1 (6 bases). With 0 bases removed from V and 3 bases from J, the gap between germline ends came to 15 bases. The CDR3 runs to 16 residues. The V gene's germline CDR1 is SGHTA and CDR2 FQGTGA. CDR3 loop: CASSLTGAGNNYEQYF. The CDR3 DNA follows: TGTGCCAGCAGCTTAACGGGGGCCGGCAACAACTACGAGCAGTACTTC.